This T cell receptor beta chain was sequenced during a study of cytomegalovirus exposure and HLA in healthy donors. Whole-study findings and limits: Across all donors, roughly uniform sequencing depth was an assumption of the presence/absence analyses. In an earlier analysis, productive rearrangement rates for most beta V segments clustered near 87% or 30%. 150 or so TCR beta chains were listed as cytomegalovirus-associated. A reported reduction in N-insertions relative to the roughly 610-donor mean was seen in an Asian-associated ancestry cluster in a later analysis.

60 Vbeta and 13 Jbeta primers were used in PCR. Repertoires were generated with immunoSEQ multiplex PCR, while TCRdb's copy carries only in-frame clones and drops some. The sample has roughly 140,000 clones, 79% seen once; the top ten hold roughly 6.8%. Concerning this clone itself: Its antigen is undetermined.

In germline, CDR1 is GTSNPN, CDR2 SVGIG (reference sequence). The length of the CDR3 is 12 residues. The specimen sequenced was PBMCs. The TCR originated in a man aged 45-65 years in good health and CMV-seropositive. This chain connects TRBV30 to TRBJ2-5; D may be TRBD1 (6 bases). The J call may be incorrect, as the DNA end agrees better with TRBJ2-7. CDR3 coding DNA: TGTGCCTGGAGTGAACAGGGCTACGAGCAGTACTTC. Residues: CAWSEQGYEQYF.